The T cell receptor (beta chain) under discussion was sequenced for a study of identical twins. With 5 bases removed from V and 2 bases from J, the gap between germline ends came to 10 bases. This CDR3 has 14 amino acids. MiXCR, applied by TCRdb to the 5' RACE reads, yields one record per CDR3 protein. The sample holds roughly 470,000 distinct CDR3 sequences, approximately 15% seen once. This same sample was also part of a study on yellow fever vaccine responses in identical twins.

The V gene is TRBV12-3 or TRBV12-4, the J gene TRBJ1-3; D unclear. Input material: CD4+ T cells sorted from blood. The receptor was isolated from a woman aged 18 to 35 in good health. DNA for the CDR3: TGTGCCAGCAGTGCTGACATGGCTGGAAACACCATATATTTT. Translating it yields CASSADMAGNTIYF.